The sequence of this T cell receptor (beta chain) was determined in a study of T-cell memory formation after mild COVID-19. As for the study in general: There were largely donor-specific TCR clusters. Points from the study as a whole: CD4/CD8 balance held among clones contracting day 15 to 85, and later expanders leaned CD4+. In second-wave clones peaking day 37, SARS-CoV-2 specificity remained unconfirmed.

This clonotype was picked up a small number of times. Its matching antigen is unknown. It was 5'RACE with constant-segment primers that produced the TCR alpha and TCR beta cDNA libraries, which carried sample barcodes and UMIs. From the 5' RACE reads, TCRdb called clonotypes with MiXCR, one entry per CDR3 protein. The sample consists of approximately 430,000 distinct CDR3 sequences, more than 20% of them appearing once. The CDR3 is 16 residues long. CDR1 KGHSH and CDR2 LQKENI come from the germline V gene. The V and J ends lost 3 bases and 1 base respectively, with 16 bases between them. The gene calls are TRBV18 and TRBJ2-7; the D gene is possibly TRBD1 (5 bases). The TCR was taken from an adult woman who had mild COVID-19 (a few samples of this study predate the infection). Cell type and time point are not known. The sample taken for sequencing was PBMCs or a T cell subset sorted from them (not recorded which). The CDR3 DNA reads as TGTGCCAGCTCACCGGGTATACGACAGTCATCCTACGAGCAGTACTTC. As protein: CASSPGIRQSSYEQYF.